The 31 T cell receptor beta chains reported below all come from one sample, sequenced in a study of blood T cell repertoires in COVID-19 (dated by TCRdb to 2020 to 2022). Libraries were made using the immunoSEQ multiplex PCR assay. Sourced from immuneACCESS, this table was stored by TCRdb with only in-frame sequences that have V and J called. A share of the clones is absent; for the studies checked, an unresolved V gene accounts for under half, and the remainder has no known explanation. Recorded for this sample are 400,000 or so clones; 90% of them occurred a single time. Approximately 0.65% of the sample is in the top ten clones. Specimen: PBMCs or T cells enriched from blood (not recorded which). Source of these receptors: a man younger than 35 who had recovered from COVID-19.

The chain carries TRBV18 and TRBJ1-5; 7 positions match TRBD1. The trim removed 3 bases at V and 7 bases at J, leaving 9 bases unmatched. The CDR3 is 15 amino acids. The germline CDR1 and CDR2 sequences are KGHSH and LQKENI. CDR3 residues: CASSPGTEWIQPQHF. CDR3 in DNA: TGTGCCAGCTCACCCGGGACAGAGTGGATACAGCCCCAGCATTTT.

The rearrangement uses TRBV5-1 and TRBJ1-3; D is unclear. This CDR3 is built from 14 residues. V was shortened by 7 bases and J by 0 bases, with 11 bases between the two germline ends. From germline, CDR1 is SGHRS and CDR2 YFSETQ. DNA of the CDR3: TGCGCCAGCCGCCCCGAACTCTCTGGAAACACCATATATTTT. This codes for CASRPELSGNTIYF.

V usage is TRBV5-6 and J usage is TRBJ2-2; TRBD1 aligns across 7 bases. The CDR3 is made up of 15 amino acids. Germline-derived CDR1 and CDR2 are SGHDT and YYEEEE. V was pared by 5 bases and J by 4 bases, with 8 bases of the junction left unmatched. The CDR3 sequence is CASRRQGRTTGELFF. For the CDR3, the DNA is TGTGCCAGCAGAAGACAGGGACGGACCACCGGGGAGCTGTTTTTT.

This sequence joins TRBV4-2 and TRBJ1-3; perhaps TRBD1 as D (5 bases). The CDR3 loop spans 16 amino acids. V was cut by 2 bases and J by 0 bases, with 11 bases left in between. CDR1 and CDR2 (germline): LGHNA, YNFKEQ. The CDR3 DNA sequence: TGTGCCAGCAGCCAACTCAGGGCTACCTCTGGAAACACCATATATTTT. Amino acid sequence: CASSQLRATSGNTIYF.

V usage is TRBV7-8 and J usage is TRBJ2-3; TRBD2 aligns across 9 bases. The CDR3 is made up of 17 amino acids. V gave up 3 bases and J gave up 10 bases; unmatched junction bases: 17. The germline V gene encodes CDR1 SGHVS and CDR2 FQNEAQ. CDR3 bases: TGTGCCAGCAGCTTCACTCCACTAGCGGGTGCATCCCTTTCGCAGTATTTT. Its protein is CASSFTPLAGASLSQYF.

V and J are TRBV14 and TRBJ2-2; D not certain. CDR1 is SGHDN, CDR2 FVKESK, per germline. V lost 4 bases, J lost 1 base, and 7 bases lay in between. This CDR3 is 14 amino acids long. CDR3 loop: CASSRLLNTGELFF. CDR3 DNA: TGTGCCAGCAGCCGTTTACTGAACACCGGGGAGCTGTTTTTT.

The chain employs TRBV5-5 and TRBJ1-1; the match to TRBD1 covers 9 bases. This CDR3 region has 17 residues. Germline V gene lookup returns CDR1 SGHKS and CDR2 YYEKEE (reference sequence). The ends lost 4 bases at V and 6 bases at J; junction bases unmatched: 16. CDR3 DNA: TGTGCCAGCAGCCTTTCAATGGACAGGGGAATTTTCGCTGAAGCTTTCTTT. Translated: CASSLSMDRGIFAEAFF.

The CDR3 spells CASSQSPGLGGETQYF. CDR3 DNA sequence: TGTGCCAGCAGCCAATCTCCGGGACTAGGGGGGGAGACCCAGTACTTC. The chain is built from TRBV3-1 (or the pseudogene TRBV3-2) and TRBJ2-5; 8 bases map to TRBD2. CDR1 LGHDT and CDR2 YNNKEL come from the germline V gene (reference sequence). This CDR3 spans 16 amino acids. V lost 2 bases and J lost 5; bases outside the gene matches: 10.

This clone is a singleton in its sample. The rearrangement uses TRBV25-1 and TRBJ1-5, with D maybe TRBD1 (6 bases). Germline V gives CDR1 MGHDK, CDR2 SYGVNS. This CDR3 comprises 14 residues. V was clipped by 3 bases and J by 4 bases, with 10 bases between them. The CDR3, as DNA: TGTGCCAGCAGTGACACAGGGTGGAATCAGCCCCAGCATTTT. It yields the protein CASSDTGWNQPQHF.

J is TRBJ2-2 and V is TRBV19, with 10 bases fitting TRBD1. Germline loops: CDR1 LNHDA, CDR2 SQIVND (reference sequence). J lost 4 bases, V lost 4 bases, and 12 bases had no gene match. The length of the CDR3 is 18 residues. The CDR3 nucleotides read TGTGCCAGTAGTACTTTCCGGGACAGGGGAGGGTCCACCGGGGAGCTGTTTTTT. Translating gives CASSTFRDRGGSTGELFF.

The CDR3 here is CASSIYGTPNTEAFF. The DNA for the CDR3 is TGTGCCAGCAGCATTTACGGGACTCCTAACACTGAAGCTTTCTTT. V usage is TRBV11-3 and J usage is TRBJ1-1; D perhaps matches TRBD1 (5 bases). CDR1 SGHNT and CDR2 YENEEA come from the germline V gene. V lost 5 bases and J lost 2, with 15 bases in between. The length of the CDR3 is 15 residues.

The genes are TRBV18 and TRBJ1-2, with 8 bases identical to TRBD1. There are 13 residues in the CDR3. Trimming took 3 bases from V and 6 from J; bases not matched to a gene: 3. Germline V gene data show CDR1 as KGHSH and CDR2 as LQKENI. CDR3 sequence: CASSPGQEDGYTF. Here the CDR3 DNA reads TGTGCCAGCTCACCGGGACAGGAGGATGGCTACACCTTC.

CDR3 sequence reads: CASSDPGSNTEAFF. The CDR3 DNA reads as TGTGCCAGCAGTGATCCGGGGTCGAACACTGAAGCTTTCTTT. The chain uses TRBV25-1 and TRBJ1-1; the D is unclear. Trimming took off 3 bases at V and 1 base at J, with 9 bases between the two ends. Germline V gene data show CDR1 as MGHDK and CDR2 as SYGVNS. This CDR3 has 14 residues.

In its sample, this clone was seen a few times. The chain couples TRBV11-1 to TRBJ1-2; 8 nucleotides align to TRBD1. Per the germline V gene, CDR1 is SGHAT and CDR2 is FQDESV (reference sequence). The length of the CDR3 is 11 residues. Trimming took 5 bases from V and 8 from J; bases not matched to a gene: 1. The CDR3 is CASSPGGGYTF. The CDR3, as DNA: TGTGCCAGCAGCCCAGGGGGCGGCTACACCTTC.

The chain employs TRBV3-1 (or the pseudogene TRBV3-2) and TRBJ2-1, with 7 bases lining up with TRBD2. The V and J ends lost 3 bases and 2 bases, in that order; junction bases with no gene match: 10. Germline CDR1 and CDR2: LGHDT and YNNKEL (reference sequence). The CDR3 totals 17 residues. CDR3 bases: TGTGCCAGCAGCCACGGGGGGTCGGGACGACCCTACAATGAGCAGTTCTTC. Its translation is CASSHGGSGRPYNEQFF.

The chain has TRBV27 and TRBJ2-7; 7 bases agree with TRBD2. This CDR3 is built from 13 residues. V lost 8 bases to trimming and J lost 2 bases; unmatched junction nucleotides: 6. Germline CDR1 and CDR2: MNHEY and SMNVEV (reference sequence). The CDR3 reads CASRRLAAYEQYF. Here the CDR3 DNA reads TGTGCCAGCCGCCGGCTAGCGGCCTACGAGCAGTACTTC.

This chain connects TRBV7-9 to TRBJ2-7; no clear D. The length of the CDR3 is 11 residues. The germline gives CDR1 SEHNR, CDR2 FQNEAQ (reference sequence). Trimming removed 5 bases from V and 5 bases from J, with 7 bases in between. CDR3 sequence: CASSPPDEQYF. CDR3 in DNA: TGTGCCAGCAGCCCCCCTGACGAGCAGTACTTC.

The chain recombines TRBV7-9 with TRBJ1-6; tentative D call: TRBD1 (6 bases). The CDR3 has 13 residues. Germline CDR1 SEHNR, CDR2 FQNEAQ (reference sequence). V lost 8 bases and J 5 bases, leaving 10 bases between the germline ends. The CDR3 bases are TGTGCCAGCGTACAGGGAAATAATTCACCCCTCCACTTT. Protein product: CASVQGNNSPLHF.

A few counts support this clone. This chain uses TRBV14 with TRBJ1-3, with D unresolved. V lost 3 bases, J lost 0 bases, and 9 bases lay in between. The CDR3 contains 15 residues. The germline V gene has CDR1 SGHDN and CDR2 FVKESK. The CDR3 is CASSHVASSGNTIYF. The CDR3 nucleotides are TGTGCCAGCAGCCATGTCGCGAGCTCTGGAAACACCATATATTTT.

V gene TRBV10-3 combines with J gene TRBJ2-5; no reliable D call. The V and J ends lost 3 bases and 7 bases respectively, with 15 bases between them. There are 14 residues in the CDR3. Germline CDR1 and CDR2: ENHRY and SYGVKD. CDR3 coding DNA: TGTGCCATCAGTGACCTTACGGTCCCGAGGACCCAGTACTTC. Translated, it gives CAISDLTVPRTQYF.

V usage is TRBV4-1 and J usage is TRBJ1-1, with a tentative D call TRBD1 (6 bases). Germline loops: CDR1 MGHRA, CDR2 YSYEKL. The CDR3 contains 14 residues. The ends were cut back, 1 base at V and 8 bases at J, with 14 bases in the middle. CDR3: CASSQAPGQKEAFF. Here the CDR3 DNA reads TGCGCCAGCAGCCAAGCACCGGGACAAAAGGAAGCTTTCTTT.

The CDR3 region has the DNA TGTGCCAGCAGCTCCAGGGGGAAGTATGGCTACACCTTC. Its translation is CASSSRGKYGYTF. The V call is TRBV7-2, the J call TRBJ1-2; 7 nucleotides agree with TRBD1. This CDR3 comprises 13 residues. Germline V lookup: CDR1 SGHTA, CDR2 FQGNSA. J was trimmed by 5 bases and V by 4 bases; bases with no gene match: 4.

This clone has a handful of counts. The DNA for the CDR3 is TGTGCCAGCAGCTTCCGGGGACAGGGGATCGATGGCTACACCTTC. It is translated as CASSFRGQGIDGYTF. V is TRBV9 and J is TRBJ1-2; 10 bases fit TRBD1. V dropped 4 bases and J dropped 6; count of bases not matched to a gene: 9. This CDR3 is built from 15 residues. Germline assignment: CDR1 SGDLS and CDR2 YYNGEE.

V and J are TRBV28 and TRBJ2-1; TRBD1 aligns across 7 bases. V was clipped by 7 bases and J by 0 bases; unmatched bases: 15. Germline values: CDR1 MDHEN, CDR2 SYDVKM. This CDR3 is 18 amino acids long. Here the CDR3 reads CASKTTPFRDSSYNEQFF. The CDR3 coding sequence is TGTGCCAGCAAGACCACACCCTTCCGGGACAGCTCCTACAATGAGCAGTTCTTC.

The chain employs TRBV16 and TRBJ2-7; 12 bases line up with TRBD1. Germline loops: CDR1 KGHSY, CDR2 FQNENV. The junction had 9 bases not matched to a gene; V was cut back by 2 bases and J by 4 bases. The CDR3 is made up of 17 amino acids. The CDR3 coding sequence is TGTGCCAGCAGCCAAAGGAACCGGGACAGGGGGCGATACGAGCAGTACTTC. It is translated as CASSQRNRDRGRYEQYF.

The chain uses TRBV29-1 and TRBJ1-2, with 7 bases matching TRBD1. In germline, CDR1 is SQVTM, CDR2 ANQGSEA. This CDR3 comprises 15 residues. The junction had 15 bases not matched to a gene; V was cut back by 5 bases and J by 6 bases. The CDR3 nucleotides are TGCAGCGTTCAGAGGGGGTTTTATACAGGGGATGGCTACACCTTC. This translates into CSVQRGFYTGDGYTF.

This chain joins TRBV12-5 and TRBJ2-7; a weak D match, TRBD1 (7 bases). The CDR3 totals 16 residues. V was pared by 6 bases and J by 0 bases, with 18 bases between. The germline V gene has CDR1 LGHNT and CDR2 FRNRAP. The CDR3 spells CASGFDGGQISYEQYF. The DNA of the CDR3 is TGTGCTAGTGGCTTTGACGGGGGACAGATCTCCTACGAGCAGTACTTC.

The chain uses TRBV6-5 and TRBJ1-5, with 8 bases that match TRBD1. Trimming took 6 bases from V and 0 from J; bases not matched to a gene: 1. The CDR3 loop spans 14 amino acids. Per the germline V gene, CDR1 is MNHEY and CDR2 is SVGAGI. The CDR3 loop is CASRTGDSNQPQHF. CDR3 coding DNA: TGTGCCAGCAGGACAGGGGATAGCAATCAGCCCCAGCATTTT.

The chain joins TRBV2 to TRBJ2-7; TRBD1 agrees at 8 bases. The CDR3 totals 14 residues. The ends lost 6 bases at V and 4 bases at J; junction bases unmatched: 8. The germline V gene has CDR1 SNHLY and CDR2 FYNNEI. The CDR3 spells CASRVDRGLYEQYF. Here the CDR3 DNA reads TGTGCCAGCAGGGTAGACAGGGGATTATACGAGCAGTACTTC.

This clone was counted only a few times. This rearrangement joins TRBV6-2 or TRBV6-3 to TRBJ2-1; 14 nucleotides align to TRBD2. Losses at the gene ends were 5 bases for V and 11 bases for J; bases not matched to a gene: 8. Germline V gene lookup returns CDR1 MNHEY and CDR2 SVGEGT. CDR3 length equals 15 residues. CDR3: CASSPRLAGGPKQFF. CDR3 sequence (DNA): TGTGCCAGCAGTCCCAGACTAGCGGGGGGGCCAAAGCAGTTCTTC.

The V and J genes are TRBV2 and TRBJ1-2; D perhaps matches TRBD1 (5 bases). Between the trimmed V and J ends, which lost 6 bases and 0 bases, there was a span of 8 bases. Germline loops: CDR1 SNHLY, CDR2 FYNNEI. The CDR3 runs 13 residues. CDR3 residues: CASRGTSNYGYTF. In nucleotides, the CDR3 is TGTGCCAGCAGGGGGACTTCTAACTATGGCTACACCTTC.